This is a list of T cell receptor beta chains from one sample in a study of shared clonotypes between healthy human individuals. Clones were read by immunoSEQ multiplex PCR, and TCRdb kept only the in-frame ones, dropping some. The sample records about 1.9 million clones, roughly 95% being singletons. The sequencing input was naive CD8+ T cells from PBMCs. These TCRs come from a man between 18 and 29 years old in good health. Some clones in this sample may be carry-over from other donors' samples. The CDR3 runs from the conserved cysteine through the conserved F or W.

cdr3_aa: CASSLDKKGLGNTEAFF
v_call: TRBV7-9
j_call: TRBJ1-1

cdr3_aa: CASSSETSRYNEQFF
v_call: TRBV28
j_call: TRBJ2-1

cdr3_aa: CASSVPGAGYGYTF
v_call: TRBV7-9
j_call: TRBJ1-2

cdr3_aa: CASSIAGRTSYEQYF
v_call: TRBV19
j_call: TRBJ2-7

cdr3_aa: CASSSRDGNYYEQYF
v_call: TRBV7-8
j_call: TRBJ2-7

cdr3_aa: CASSLGYGSSYEQYF
v_call: TRBV7-9
j_call: TRBJ2-7

cdr3_aa: CASSLVPRGVNTEAFF
v_call: TRBV11-2
j_call: TRBJ1-1

cdr3_aa: CASSQNWGAAYNEQFF
v_call: TRBV11-2
j_call: TRBJ2-1

cdr3_aa: CASSQGQGNEQYF
v_call: TRBV10-2
j_call: TRBJ2-7

cdr3_aa: CASSMSPMGADTQYF
v_call: TRBV19
j_call: TRBJ2-3

cdr3_aa: CASSQGLGQGGNEQFF
v_call: TRBV4-3
j_call: TRBJ2-1

cdr3_aa: CSALPTGTTSGYTF
v_call: TRBV29-1
j_call: TRBJ1-2

cdr3_aa: CASSLPIGQQLAKNIQYF
v_call: TRBV28
j_call: TRBJ2-4

cdr3_aa: CASSTAGLAGAEQFF
v_call: TRBV6-5
j_call: TRBJ2-1

cdr3_aa: CASSHGIQGVGNQPQHF
v_call: TRBV5-5
j_call: TRBJ1-5

cdr3_aa: CASSYAPASGELFF
v_call: TRBV6-6
j_call: TRBJ2-2

cdr3_aa: CASSLTVNTQYF
v_call: TRBV7-9
j_call: TRBJ2-3

cdr3_aa: CASSRRDYEQYF
v_call: TRBV2
j_call: TRBJ2-7

cdr3_aa: CASSLGGSYNEQFF
v_call: TRBV28
j_call: TRBJ2-1

cdr3_aa: CASSQEPLFSTDTQYF
v_call: TRBV4-1
j_call: TRBJ2-3

cdr3_aa: CASSASSGRPRTPGSCFF
v_call: TRBV2
j_call: TRBJ2-2

cdr3_aa: CASSSPNTGYEQYF
v_call: TRBV6-6
j_call: TRBJ2-7

cdr3_aa: CASSQAQWSYEQYF
v_call: TRBV4-3
j_call: TRBJ2-7

cdr3_aa: CSVEEGGLPGELFF
v_call: TRBV29-1
j_call: TRBJ2-2

cdr3_aa: CASGELAGVTDTQYF
v_call: TRBV6-1
j_call: TRBJ2-3

cdr3_aa: CASSQEGGRAQFEQYF
v_call: TRBV4-3
j_call: TRBJ2-7

cdr3_aa: CASSPIPPGQLNTGELFF
v_call: TRBV18
j_call: TRBJ2-2

cdr3_aa: CASSLGRGYEQYF
v_call: TRBV7-8
j_call: TRBJ2-7

cdr3_aa: CASSSTAQRTPETQYF
v_call: TRBV18
j_call: TRBJ2-5

cdr3_aa: CASSVGASGVTSTDTQYF
v_call: TRBV9
j_call: TRBJ2-3

cdr3_aa: CASSVGLADSYEQYF
v_call: TRBV9
j_call: TRBJ2-7

cdr3_aa: CASSSRASGSLETQYF
v_call: TRBV13
j_call: TRBJ2-5

cdr3_aa: CASSSTGGETQYF
v_call: TRBV27
j_call: TRBJ2-5

cdr3_aa: CASSKDKGLAGVVIF
v_call: TRBV7-9
j_call: TRBJ2-1

cdr3_aa: CASSGRQGAGEQYF
v_call: TRBV6-1
j_call: TRBJ2-7

cdr3_aa: CASTPDRAGYQPQHF
v_call: TRBV19
j_call: TRBJ1-5

cdr3_aa: CAWSVFGNNEQFF
v_call: TRBV30
j_call: TRBJ2-1

cdr3_aa: CASSQDVGATYEQYF
v_call: TRBV4-3
j_call: TRBJ2-7

cdr3_aa: CASSSRDYEGNEQFF
v_call: TRBV7-9
j_call: TRBJ2-1

cdr3_aa: CASSSRTLTYNEQFF
v_call: TRBV28
j_call: TRBJ2-1

cdr3_aa: CASSLDPGTSGSTFF
v_call: TRBV11-2
j_call: TRBJ2-1

cdr3_aa: CASSSLGPWDNQPQHF
v_call: TRBV7-9
j_call: TRBJ1-5

cdr3_aa: CASSLDSQHEQYF
v_call: TRBV7-3
j_call: TRBJ2-7

cdr3_aa: CASSLGLAGGLGYEQYF
v_call: TRBV5-6
j_call: TRBJ2-7

cdr3_aa: CASGLPNLGEKLFF
v_call: TRBV2
j_call: TRBJ1-4

cdr3_aa: CASSLTWSSVETQYF
v_call: TRBV13
j_call: TRBJ2-5

cdr3_aa: CASSEEVGWTNEKLFF
v_call: TRBV11-2
j_call: TRBJ1-4

cdr3_aa: CATSRDDPRVATNEKLFF
v_call: TRBV15
j_call: TRBJ1-4

cdr3_aa: CASSELKGQGQETQYF
v_call: TRBV2
j_call: TRBJ2-5

cdr3_aa: CASSLESGRAVNYEQYF
v_call: TRBV11-2
j_call: TRBJ2-7

cdr3_aa: CASSLGTRGPQETQYF
v_call: TRBV19
j_call: TRBJ2-5

cdr3_aa: CASSGHPQGRDTEAFF
v_call: TRBV6-1
j_call: TRBJ1-1